This entry describes one TCR beta chain. Its specificity is not known. V dropped 4 bases and J dropped 5; count of bases not matched to a gene: 4. Germline-derived CDR1 and CDR2 are MNHEY and SMNVEV (reference sequence). This CDR3 comprises 14 residues. From alopecia areata patients, lesional scalp punch biopsies and peripheral blood were collected. This sample is part of a study of CD8+ T cells in alopecia areata. Study-wide background: Patients in the study were on tofacitinib for 6 to 18 months, then off it for 6 months. General study results and limits: Between patients, shared TCR sequences were less clear than in mice. This was possibly due in part to HLA diversity in the patient population.

TCR sequencing used cDNA made by reverse transcription of extracted RNA. The protocol was immunoSEQ multiplex PCR, while the TCRdb copy is restricted to in-frame clones and leaves out a portion. Of approximately 150,000 clones in the sample, around 71% were seen once. The sample in question was CD8+ T cells sorted from blood, obtained at week 0. The chain carries TRBV27 and TRBJ2-5, with 10 bases matching TRBD1. The receptor was isolated from a human donor with alopecia areata. The CDR3 is CASSSRQGAETQYF. Written as DNA, the CDR3 is TGTGCCAGCAGTTCGCGACAGGGGGCCGAGACCCAGTACTTC.